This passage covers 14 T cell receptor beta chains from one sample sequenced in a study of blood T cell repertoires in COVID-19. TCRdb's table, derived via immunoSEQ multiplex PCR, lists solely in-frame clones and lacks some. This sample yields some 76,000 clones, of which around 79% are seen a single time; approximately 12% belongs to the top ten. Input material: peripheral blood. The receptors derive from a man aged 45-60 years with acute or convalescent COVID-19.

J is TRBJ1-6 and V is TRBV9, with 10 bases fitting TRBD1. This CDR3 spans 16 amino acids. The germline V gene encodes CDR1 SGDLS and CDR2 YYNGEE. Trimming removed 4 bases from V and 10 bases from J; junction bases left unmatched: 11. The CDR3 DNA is TGTGCCAGCAGCCCAATCGGGACAGGGGAAGTCTCACCCCTCCACTTT. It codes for CASSPIGTGEVSPLHF.

The CDR3 nucleotides read TGTGCCAGCAGCCGACAGGGTGAGTGGAATTCACCCCTCCACTTT. Protein: CASSRQGEWNSPLHF. The rearrangement joins TRBV6-6 to TRBJ1-6, with TRBD1 matching over 7 bases. J lost 7 bases, V lost 6 bases, and 9 bases had no gene match. The CDR3 contains 15 residues. CDR1 and CDR2 from the germline V gene are MNHNY and SVGAGI (reference sequence).

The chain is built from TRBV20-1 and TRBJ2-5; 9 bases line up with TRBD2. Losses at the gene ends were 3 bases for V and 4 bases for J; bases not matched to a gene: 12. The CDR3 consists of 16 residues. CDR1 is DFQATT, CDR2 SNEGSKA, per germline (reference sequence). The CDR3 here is CSASEAGGNSAETQYF. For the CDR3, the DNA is TGCAGTGCTAGTGAGGCGGGAGGGAATAGTGCAGAGACCCAGTACTTC.

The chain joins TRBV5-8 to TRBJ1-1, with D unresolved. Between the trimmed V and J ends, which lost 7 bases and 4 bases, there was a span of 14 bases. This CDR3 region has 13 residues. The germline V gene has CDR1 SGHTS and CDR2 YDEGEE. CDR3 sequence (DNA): TGTGCCAGCCGCCCGGGCCGGGGCACTGAAGCTTTCTTT. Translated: CASRPGRGTEAFF. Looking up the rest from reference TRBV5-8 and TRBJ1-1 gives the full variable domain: EAGVTQSPTHLIKTRGQQATLRCSPISGHTSVYWYQQALGLGLQFLLWYDEGEERNRGNFPPRFSGRQFPNYSSELNVNALELEDSALYLCASRPGRGTEAFFGQGTRLTVV.

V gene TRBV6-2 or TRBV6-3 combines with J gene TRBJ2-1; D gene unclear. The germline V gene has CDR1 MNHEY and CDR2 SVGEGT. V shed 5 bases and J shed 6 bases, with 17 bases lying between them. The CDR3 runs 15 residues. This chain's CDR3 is CASSDTPEFGNEQFF. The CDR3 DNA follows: TGTGCCAGCAGTGACACTCCCGAATTTGGCAATGAGCAGTTCTTC.

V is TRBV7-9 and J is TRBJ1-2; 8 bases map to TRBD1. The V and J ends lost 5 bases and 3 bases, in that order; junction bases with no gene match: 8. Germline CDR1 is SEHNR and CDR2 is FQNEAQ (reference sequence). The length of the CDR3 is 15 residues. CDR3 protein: CASSPKGQVHYGYTF. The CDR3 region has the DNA TGTGCCAGCAGCCCGAAGGGACAGGTCCACTATGGCTACACCTTC.

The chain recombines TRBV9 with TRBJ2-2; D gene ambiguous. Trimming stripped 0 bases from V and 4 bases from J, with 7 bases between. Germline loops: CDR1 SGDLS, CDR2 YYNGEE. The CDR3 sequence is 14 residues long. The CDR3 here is CASSVAESTGELFF. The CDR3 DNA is TGTGCCAGCAGCGTAGCTGAGAGCACCGGGGAGCTGTTTTTT.

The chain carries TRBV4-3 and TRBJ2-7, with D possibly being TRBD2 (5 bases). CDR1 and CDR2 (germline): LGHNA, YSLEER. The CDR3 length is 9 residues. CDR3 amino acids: CATAGEQYF. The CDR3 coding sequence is TGCGCTACGGCGGGCGAGCAGTACTTC.

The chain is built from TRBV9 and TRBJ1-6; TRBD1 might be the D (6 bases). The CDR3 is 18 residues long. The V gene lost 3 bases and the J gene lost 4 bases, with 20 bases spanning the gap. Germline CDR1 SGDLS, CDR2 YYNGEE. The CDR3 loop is CASSARAGGSLYNSPLHF. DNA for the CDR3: TGTGCCAGCAGCGCCCGAGCGGGGGGCTCTTTATATAATTCACCCCTCCACTTT. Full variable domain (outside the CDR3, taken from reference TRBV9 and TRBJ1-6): DSGVTQTPKHLITATGQRVTLRCSPRSGDLSVYWYQQSLDQGLQFLIQYYNGEERAKGNILERFSAQQFPDLHSELNLSSLELGDSALYFCASSARAGGSLYNSPLHFGNGTRLTVT.

This chain's CDR3 is CASRYGGKGNTEAFF. The CDR3 DNA sequence: TGTGCCAGCAGGTACGGAGGTAAGGGGAACACTGAAGCTTTCTTT. The chain uses TRBV6-5 and TRBJ1-1; D gene unclear. The CDR3 runs to 15 residues. V dropped 6 bases and J dropped 1 base, with 15 bases sitting between them. The germline CDR1 and CDR2 sequences are MNHEY and SVGAGI.

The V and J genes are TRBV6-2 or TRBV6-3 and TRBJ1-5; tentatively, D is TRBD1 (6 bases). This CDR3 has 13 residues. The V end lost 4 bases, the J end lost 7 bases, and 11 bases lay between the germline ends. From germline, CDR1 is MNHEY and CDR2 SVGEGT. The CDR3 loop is CASSFIRGQPQHF. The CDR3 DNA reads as TGTGCCAGCAGTTTTATTAGGGGGCAGCCCCAGCATTTT.

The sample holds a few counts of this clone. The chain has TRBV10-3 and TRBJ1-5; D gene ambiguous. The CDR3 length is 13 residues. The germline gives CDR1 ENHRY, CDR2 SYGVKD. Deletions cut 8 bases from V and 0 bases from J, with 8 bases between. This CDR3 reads CAISRDSNQPQHF. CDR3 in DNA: TGTGCCATCTCTCGGGATAGCAATCAGCCCCAGCATTTT.

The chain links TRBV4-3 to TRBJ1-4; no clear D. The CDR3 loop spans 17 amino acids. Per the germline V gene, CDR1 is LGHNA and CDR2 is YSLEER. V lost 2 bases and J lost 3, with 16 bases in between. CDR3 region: CASSQSRAPRANEKLFF. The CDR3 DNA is TGCGCCAGCAGCCAATCCCGGGCCCCGCGGGCTAATGAAAAACTGTTTTTT.

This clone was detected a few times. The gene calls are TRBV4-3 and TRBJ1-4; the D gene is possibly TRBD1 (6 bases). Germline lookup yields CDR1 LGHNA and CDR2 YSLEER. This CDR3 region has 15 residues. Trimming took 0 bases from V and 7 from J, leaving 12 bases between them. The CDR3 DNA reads TGCGCCAGCAGCCAAGACCGGGGAGGGGGTGAAAAACTGTTTTTT. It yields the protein CASSQDRGGGEKLFF.